A single TCR beta chain is shown here with its context. These data belong to a study of T cell changes during pregnancy in multiple sclerosis. Method: immunoSEQ multiplex PCR; TCRdb's copy keeps in-frame clones and lacks some. The sample comprises approximately 88,000 clones, nearly 95% of which are singletons, and approximately 1% rests with the top ten. The trim removed 2 bases at V and 7 bases at J, leaving 5 bases unmatched. Germline V CDR1 and CDR2: SGHDN, FVKESK. The CDR3 is 15 amino acids. This chain connects TRBV14 to TRBJ1-4; 9 bases agree with TRBD1. This TCR was recovered from a female donor with multiple sclerosis, enrolled in a pregnancy study. Sample: peripheral blood, taken in the second trimester of pregnancy. The CDR3: CASSQKQGAGEKLFF. CDR3 bases: TGTGCCAGCAGCCAAAAACAGGGGGCCGGTGAAAAACTGTTTTTT.